This TCR beta chain derives from a study of T-cell reconstitution after alpha-beta-depleted transplantation in children. Unique molecular identifiers tagged the TCRbeta library. TCRdb re-derived calls from the PCR reads in MiXCR, one entry per CDR3 protein. The sample lists a few hundred thousand distinct CDR3 sequences; 13% were seen once. Many counts were recorded for this clonotype. CDR3 size: 15 residues. This clonotype originated in a human donor who donated a stem cell graft to a child with Fanconi anemia. The chain couples TRBV21-1 to TRBJ1-1; the D call TRBD1 from the table was never checked on the DNA. TRBV21-1 is a listed pseudogene. Sample: PBMCs, taken from the stem cell graft. As DNA, the CDR3 is TGTGCCAGCAGCCAGGGACAGCCTCCAAACACTGAAGCTTTCTTT. This gives the protein CASSQGQPPNTEAFF.